The sequence of this T cell receptor (beta chain) was determined in a study of blood T cell repertoires in COVID-19. The V and J ends lost 4 bases and 8 bases respectively, with 11 bases between them. Germline V gene data show CDR1 as MNHEY and CDR2 as SVGEGT. The length of the CDR3 is 12 residues. Clones were read by immunoSEQ multiplex PCR, and TCRdb kept only the in-frame ones, dropping some. The profile shows some 240,000 clones, around 89% of them singletons. The TCR originated in a woman aged 60-70 years with COVID-19, enrolled during active disease. The genes are TRBV6-2 or TRBV6-3 and TRBJ1-2; D is unclear. The sequenced sample was peripheral blood. Here the CDR3 DNA reads TGTGCCAGCAGTTGGACTGTCATGGGCTACACCTTC. Its protein is CASSWTVMGYTF.